This TCR beta chain was captured in a study of T cell responses to AZD1222 COVID-19 vaccine (dated by TCRdb to about 2021). Background for the entire study: AZD1222 recipients given second doses at about 4 weeks or at about 12 weeks were pooled, since spike-specific TCR depth and breadth were not found to differ between the two schedules. Trial participants were enrolled by age into 18-55, 56-69 and 70-plus year subgroups, with about 150, 27 and 61 TCR-sequenced participants respectively. A total of more than 230 trial participants underwent TCR sequencing, of whom 207 received two doses of AZD1222 and about 26 received two doses of the MenACWY control vaccine.

From a lookup of the germline V gene, CDR1 and CDR2 are KGHDR and SFDVKD. Cut back by 9 bases and 1 base, the V and J ends lie 10 bases apart. The CDR3 starts with the cysteine, ends with the phenylalanine, and has 13 residues. Of the read, only the CDR3 DNA is kept; its 39 bases are in frame from base 1. A word on this clone: Its antigen is not yet known. No qualities accompany the bases; no much larger clone lies one base away.

The meaning of the sample's time point label: baseline before first vaccination. Vaccinee samples came from UK trials COV001 and COV002, including a single-blind randomized controlled phase 2/3 trial of AZD1222 (ChAdOx1 nCoV-19) in healthy adults. Trial participant PBMC samples were collected at day 0 and day 28 after the second dose for TCRbeta chain sequencing. Study-level results and caveats: Because no day 14 peak-response samples were available, repertoires were characterized only after the peak T cell response. The 56-69-year group was small, and its depth increase did not reach significance, likely because of low power. Reportedly, close to half of the unique spike-specific TCRs recognized epitopes lying outside the regions that are mutated in the B.1.351 and B.1.1.7 variants. Most participants were white British and females outnumbered males, and the authors suggested that clonal diversity may have been underestimated. Spike-specific TCR breadth and depth rose significantly after two AZD1222 doses compared with day 0 and with MenACWY recipients. Conclusions about previously exposed vaccinees are limited, since just five or six AZD1222 recipients were seropositive for SARS-CoV-2 at baseline. The vaccine-associated CD4 TCRs covered the entire spike protein, and the dominant responses fell in regions 160-218 and 743-854.

The CDR3 regions of human TCRbeta chains were subjected to immunosequencing. The original methods were these. Repertoire TCRs were checked for matches against a reference library of SARS-CoV-2-specific TCRs that had been generated using the MIRA antigen-specificity platform. Breadth was defined as the fraction of unique TCRs that were SARS-CoV-2-associated, and depth was defined as the fraction of total T cells that were SARS-CoV-2-associated. Using the MIRA data, each spike-specific TCR was assigned both to the spike region to which the TCR was reactive and to a CD4 or CD8 class. Log10-transformed breadth and depth values were compared by one-way ANOVA with Sidak's multiple comparisons tests. Entries here come from immuneACCESS through TCRdb and include only in-frame sequences with V and J called. Some clones fail to appear in such tables; in the studies checked, an unresolved V gene covers under half of the shortfall, and the cause of the remainder is unknown. Clonal size and the V and J genes are those of that table, whereas D and trimming came from the DNA. This sample lists some 130,000 clones; about 91% were detected once. About 3% of the sample comes from the top ten.

This receptor was obtained from an adult in good health. This material consisted of peripheral blood, taken on day 0 of AZD1222 vaccination. Rearrangement joined TRBV24-1 to TRBJ2-3; TRBD1 is possibly the D segment (5 matching bases). CDR3 loop: CATSGAGTDTQYF. The DNA is TGTGCCACCTCTGGGGCGGGCACAGATACGCAGTATTTT.